These T cell receptor beta chains were read from a single sample in a study of blood T cell repertoires in COVID-19. Sequenced by immunoSEQ multiplex PCR; TCRdb stores in-frame clones only, minus some. Found here are under 250,000 clones, approximately 88% of them singletons; the top ten hold just under 6.5%. Sequenced sample: peripheral blood. The source is a woman younger than 45 with COVID-19, enrolled during active disease. The CDR3 runs from the conserved cysteine through the conserved F or W. A D gene is named only where the DNA matches it firmly.

d_call,cdr3_length,v_call,j_call,cdr3_nt,cdr3_aa
.,15,TRBV6-5,TRBJ1-1,TGTGCCAGCACCGTGTGGAGTCAGGGAAACACTGAAGCTTTCTTT,CASTVWSQGNTEAFF
.,12,TRBV24-1,TRBJ2-2,TGTGCCACCAGTGATTTTATAGGGGGGCTGTTTTTT,CATSDFIGGLFF
TRBD1,14,TRBV2,TRBJ2-5,TGTGCCAGCAGGGACAGGGGGCGGGGAGAGACCCAGTACTTC,CASRDRGRGETQYF
.,15,TRBV6-5,TRBJ1-6,TGTGCCAGCAGCCCCGTGAGAGTAAATAATTCACCCCTCCACTTT,CASSPVRVNNSPLHF
TRBD1,19,TRBV4-2,TRBJ1-2,TGTGCCAGCAGCCAAGATAGGCACCCTGGACAGGTTCATGGATATGGCTACACCTTC,CASSQDRHPGQVHGYGYTF
.,13,TRBV6-5,TRBJ1-1,TGTGCCAGCAGCATACTAATGAACACTGAAGCTTTCTTT,CASSILMNTEAFF
TRBD1,14,TRBV5-1,TRBJ1-4,TGCGCCAGCAGCTCCGGGACAGGGAATGAAAAACTGTTTTTT,CASSSGTGNEKLFF
.,16,TRBV7-2,TRBJ1-3,TGTGCCAGCAGCCCAGACTGGAGCAGGGGAGGAAACACCATATATTTT,CASSPDWSRGGNTIYF
TRBD1,14,TRBV5-8,TRBJ1-1,TGTGCCAGCACCATGACAGGGGCGAACACTGAAGCTTTCTTT,CASTMTGANTEAFF
TRBD1,15,TRBV3-1/TRBV3-2,TRBJ1-4,TGTGCCAGCAGCCATCTTGACAGGGGGCTCGAAAAACTGTTTTTT,CASSHLDRGLEKLFF
TRBD2,16,TRBV4-2,TRBJ2-3,TGTGCCAGCAGCCAAGATCCGCGGGGGGGCACAGATACGCAGTATTTT,CASSQDPRGGTDTQYF